The 27 T cell receptor beta chains below were found in one sample sequenced in a study of shared clonotypes between healthy human individuals. The naive CD8 fraction comprised CD45RO-negative cells positively selected for CCR7 and excluded terminally differentiated effector memory CD45RA+ cells. Libraries were prepared by immunoSEQ multiplex PCR; TCRdb keeps only in-frame clonotypes and omits some of them. This sample has about 1,900,000 clones, with about 95% found just once. The material sequenced was naive CD8+ T cells sorted from blood. These receptors were collected from a young man in good health.

The chain couples TRBV11-1 to TRBJ2-5, with TRBD1 identical over 7 bases. CDR1 and CDR2 (germline): SGHAT, FQDESV (reference sequence). V lost 11 bases, J lost 5 bases, and 11 bases stayed unmatched. The CDR3 loop spans 13 amino acids. The CDR3 DNA sequence: TGTGCCGCCGGATCAGGGGGTGAGGAGACCCAGTACTTC. This gives the protein CAAGSGGEETQYF.

This clone occurred once. V is TRBV28 and J is TRBJ2-7; 7 nucleotides agree with TRBD1. Looked up from germline, CDR1 is MDHEN and CDR2 is SYDVKM. CDR3 length equals 15 residues. Trimming took 4 bases from V and 2 from J; bases not matched to a gene: 8. The CDR3 loop reads CASSWDRDNAYEQYF. CDR3 coding DNA: TGTGCCAGCAGTTGGGACAGAGACAACGCCTACGAGCAGTACTTC.

V and J are TRBV27 and TRBJ1-6; no firm D call. The ends were cut back, 4 bases at V and 7 bases at J, with 20 bases in the middle. The CDR3 has 17 residues. Germline CDR1 MNHEY, CDR2 SMNVEV (reference sequence). The CDR3 spells CASSSTLGAPLNSPLHF. CDR3 bases: TGTGCCAGCAGTTCGACTTTGGGTGCACCTCTAAATTCACCCCTCCACTTT.

This clone has just one count. V gene TRBV6-5 combines with J gene TRBJ1-5; 7 bases match TRBD1. The germline V gene encodes CDR1 MNHEY and CDR2 SVGAGI. V lost 0 bases and J lost 6; bases outside the gene matches: 2. The CDR3 is 14 amino acids. The CDR3: CASSYSTGRQPQHF. The CDR3 DNA follows: TGTGCCAGCAGTTACTCGACAGGGCGTCAGCCCCAGCATTTT.

J is TRBJ2-2 and V is TRBV27, with TRBD1 matching over 8 bases. After removal of 8 bases from V and 6 bases from J, the junction contained 2 bases not matched to a gene. Per the germline V gene, CDR1 is MNHEY and CDR2 is SMNVEV (reference sequence). CDR3 length equals 12 residues. CDR3 DNA sequence: TGTGCCAGCTTGGACAGGGCCGGGGAGCTGTTTTTT. It translates to CASLDRAGELFF.

The chain has TRBV27 and TRBJ1-1; 7 bases align to TRBD1. Germline CDR1 reads MNHEY; CDR2 reads SMNVEV (reference sequence). This CDR3 spans 14 amino acids. J was trimmed by 4 bases and V by 10 bases; bases with no gene match: 12. In DNA form, the CDR3 reads TGTGCCACCCGATTTACAGGGGAAAGCACTGAAGCTTTCTTT. Translated: CATRFTGESTEAFF.

V is TRBV6-1 and J is TRBJ1-6; D is unclear. This CDR3 contains 18 residues. V was pared by 2 bases and J by 0 bases, with 14 bases between. Germline CDR1 reads MNHNS; CDR2 reads SASEGT. Here the CDR3 reads CASSESRGPSSYNSPLHF. The CDR3 DNA is TGTGCCAGCAGTGAATCCCGTGGACCTAGCTCCTATAATTCACCCCTCCACTTT.

V and J are TRBV30 and TRBJ2-4; no definite D call. There are 16 residues in the CDR3. V gave up 1 base and J gave up 2 bases, with 15 bases separating them. Germline V gives CDR1 GTSNPN, CDR2 SVGIG (reference sequence). CDR3 region: CAWSDGLMVTKNIQYF. The CDR3 DNA is TGTGCCTGGAGTGATGGGCTTATGGTGACCAAAAACATTCAGTACTTC.

The genes are TRBV19 and TRBJ2-1; weak D call: TRBD1 (6 bases). Per germline, CDR1 LNHDA and CDR2 SQIVND (reference sequence). Trimming shortened V by 3 bases and J by 5 bases, and 14 bases separated the two germline ends. The CDR3 runs to 15 residues. CDR3 amino acids: CASSIGQYFNNEQFF. As DNA, the CDR3 is TGTGCCAGTAGTATTGGACAGTATTTCAACAATGAGCAGTTCTTC.

The chain employs TRBV28 and TRBJ1-2, with TRBD1 matching 9 bases. Germline V gives CDR1 MDHEN, CDR2 SYDVKM. The V segment lost 4 bases and the J segment 4 bases; nucleotides outside the gene matches: 4. CDR3 length: 14 amino acids. The DNA for the CDR3 is TGTGCCAGCAGTTCCCGGGACAGGGTCTATGGCTACACCTTC. Its translation: CASSSRDRVYGYTF.

As to this clone: In the same sample, other DNA sequences code for this CDR3. The chain employs TRBV27 and TRBJ1-2, with D perhaps matching TRBD1 (5 bases). Trimming stripped 2 bases from V and 7 bases from J, with 8 bases between. This CDR3 is built from 12 residues. From germline, CDR1 is MNHEY and CDR2 SMNVEV (reference sequence). The CDR3: CASSLGGAGYTF. The CDR3 DNA is TGTGCCAGCAGTTTAGGAGGGGCTGGCTACACCTTC.

The rearrangement links TRBV7-3 to TRBJ1-5; weak D call: TRBD1 (5 bases). The V gene's germline CDR1 is SGHTA and CDR2 FQGTGA. V dropped 5 bases and J dropped 3 bases, with 14 bases sitting between them. The CDR3 length is 15 residues. The CDR3 spells CASSLPGTDNQPQHF. CDR3 nucleotide sequence: TGTGCCAGCAGCCTCCCCGGGACGGACAATCAGCCCCAGCATTTT.

The J gene is TRBJ1-1, the V gene TRBV6-5; a possible D gene is TRBD1 (5 bases). Trimming pared 2 bases from V and 7 bases from J, leaving 8 bases between. The CDR3 is 12 residues long. Germline V gene lookup returns CDR1 MNHEY and CDR2 SVGAGI. Written as DNA, the CDR3 is TGTGCCAGCAGTTACCCGACAGTTGAAGCTTTCTTT. Translating gives CASSYPTVEAFF.

The J gene is TRBJ2-7, the V gene TRBV7-9; 8 positions match TRBD2. The CDR3 extends over 16 amino acids. J gave up 5 bases and V 4 bases, and 13 bases lay outside the gene matches. Per germline, CDR1 SEHNR and CDR2 FQNEAQ (reference sequence). CDR3 sequence (DNA): TGTGCCAGCAGCTCCACCCGGGGGGGCCGGGACGACGAGCAGTACTTC. Encoded protein: CASSSTRGGRDDEQYF. Using reference TRBV7-9 and TRBJ2-7 for the parts outside the CDR3, the full variable domain is DTGVSQNPRHKITKRGQNVTFRCDPISEHNRLYWYRQTLGQGPEFLTYFQNEAQLEKSRLLSDRFSAERPKGSFSTLEIQRTEQGDSAMYLCASSSTRGGRDDEQYFGPGTRLTVT.

The gene calls are TRBV28 and TRBJ1-1; a weak D match, TRBD1 (6 bases). CDR1 MDHEN and CDR2 SYDVKM come from the germline V gene. CDR3 length: 16 amino acids. V lost 2 bases to trimming and J lost 6 bases, with 19 bases between them. The CDR3 protein is CASSLRGPHIGAEAFF. DNA for the CDR3: TGTGCCAGCAGTTTACGGGGGCCCCACATAGGGGCTGAAGCTTTCTTT. Full variable domain (remainder filled in from reference TRBV28 and TRBJ1-1): DVKVTQSSRYLVKRTGEKVFLECVQDMDHENMFWYRQDPGLGLRLIYFSYDVKMKEKGDIPEGYSVSREKKERFSLILESASTNQTSMYLCASSLRGPHIGAEAFFGQGTRLTVV.

V and J are TRBV13 and TRBJ2-2; D may be TRBD1 or TRBD2 (6 bases each). V was pared by 3 bases and J by 3 bases, with 14 bases between. The CDR3 covers 16 residues. From germline, CDR1 is PRHDT and CDR2 FYEKMQ (reference sequence). CDR3 residues: CASSFPGEGDTGELFF. The CDR3, as DNA: TGTGCCAGCAGCTTCCCGGGAGAGGGGGACACCGGGGAGCTGTTTTTT.

The V call is TRBV4-1, the J call TRBJ2-3; the D gene could be TRBD1 or TRBD2 (5 bases each). Trimming shortened V by 1 base and J by 2 bases, and 13 bases separated the two germline ends. The CDR3 contains 16 residues. CDR1 and CDR2 (germline): MGHRA, YSYEKL. The CDR3 here is CASSQAGPRNTDTQYF. CDR3 nucleotides: TGCGCCAGCAGCCAAGCGGGGCCCCGCAACACAGATACGCAGTATTTT.

This chain connects TRBV30 to TRBJ2-7; 9 nucleotides line up with TRBD2. Germline CDR1 and CDR2: GTSNPN and SVGIG (reference sequence). The CDR3 is 18 residues long. After removal of 3 bases from V and 5 bases from J, the junction contained 20 bases not matched to a gene. The CDR3 coding sequence is TGTGCCTGGAGGGAGACACCCCGCCGCGGGGGGGCCCCCCACGAGCAGTACTTC. As protein: CAWRETPRRGGAPHEQYF.

The rearrangement links TRBV9 to TRBJ1-4; D gene uncertain. In germline, CDR1 is SGDLS, CDR2 YYNGEE. Trimming pared 5 bases from V and 8 bases from J, leaving 16 bases between. This CDR3 is built from 14 residues. CDR3: CASSSNGVGEKLFF. CDR3 nucleotide sequence: TGTGCCAGCAGTTCTAATGGGGTGGGCGAAAAACTGTTTTTT. The whole variable domain, remainder taken from reference TRBV9 and TRBJ1-4, is DSGVTQTPKHLITATGQRVTLRCSPRSGDLSVYWYQQSLDQGLQFLIQYYNGEERAKGNILERFSAQQFPDLHSELNLSSLELGDSALYFCASSSNGVGEKLFFGSGTQLSVL.

CDR3 sequence: CASSLDGLAGWSNEQFF. The CDR3 DNA sequence: TGCGCCAGCAGCTTGGATGGACTAGCGGGCTGGAGCAATGAGCAGTTCTTC. The chain joins TRBV5-1 to TRBJ2-1; 11 bases align to TRBD2. V shed 0 bases, J shed 6 bases, and the junction held 8 bases outside the gene matches. Germline V gene data show CDR1 as SGHRS and CDR2 as YFSETQ. There are 17 residues in the CDR3.

The chain couples TRBV4-3 to TRBJ2-3; 14 nucleotides agree with TRBD2. V dropped 4 bases and J dropped 3; count of bases not matched to a gene: 6. The CDR3 runs 17 residues. Germline V CDR1 and CDR2: LGHNA, YSLEER. The CDR3 sequence: CASSRPGLAGETDTQYF. CDR3 DNA sequence: TGCGCCAGCAGCCGCCCGGGACTAGCGGGAGAGACAGATACGCAGTATTTT.

CDR3 sequence (DNA): TGCAGCGTCCCTCGGGCAGACTTCTTCTCTGGGGCCAACGTCCTGACTTTC. Encoded protein: CSVPRADFFSGANVLTF. This sequence joins TRBV29-1 and TRBJ2-6; no definite D call. Trimming removed 6 bases at V and 0 bases at J, with 18 bases between. Germline CDR1 SQVTM, CDR2 ANQGSEA. The CDR3 totals 17 residues. Drawing the rest from reference TRBV29-1 and TRBJ2-6, the complete variable domain is SAVISQKPSRDICQRGTSLTIQCQVDSQVTMMFWYRQQPGQSLTLIATANQGSEATYESGFVIDKFPISRPNLTFSTLTVSNMSPEDSSIYLCSVPRADFFSGANVLTFGAGSRLTVL.

V and J are TRBV27 and TRBJ2-3; possibly TRBD1 or TRBD2 for D (7 bases each). CDR1 is MNHEY and CDR2 is SMNVEV in the germline V gene (reference sequence). V lost 6 bases to trimming and J lost 2 bases, with 24 bases between them. The CDR3 loop spans 18 amino acids. CDR3 region: CASSLGGGGPSHTDTQYF. The CDR3 coding sequence is TGTGCCAGCAGCCTAGGGGGCGGGGGCCCTAGCCACACAGATACGCAGTATTTT.

This sequence joins TRBV30 and TRBJ2-7; D is tentatively TRBD1 or TRBD2 (6 bases each). CDR3 length: 14 amino acids. Germline values: CDR1 GTSNPN, CDR2 SVGIG (reference sequence). With 1 base removed from V and 3 bases from J, the gap between germline ends came to 13 bases. CDR3 DNA sequence: TGTGCCTGGAGTGGCGGGGTAGGGGGCTACGAGCAGTACTTC. This gives the protein CAWSGGVGGYEQYF.

The chain couples TRBV5-6 to TRBJ1-2; TRBD1 aligns across 7 bases. Germline CDR1 and CDR2: SGHDT and YYEEEE. This CDR3 has 15 amino acids. Losses at the gene ends were 1 base for V and 4 bases for J; bases not matched to a gene: 7. The DNA of the CDR3 is TGTGCCAGCAGCTTGTGGGGAGGGGGCCCCTATGGCTACACCTTC. Translated, it gives CASSLWGGGPYGYTF.

The rearrangement links TRBV28 to TRBJ1-2; D may be TRBD1 (6 bases). Trimming shortened V by 6 bases and J by 5 bases, and 16 bases separated the two germline ends. CDR1 is MDHEN and CDR2 is SYDVKM in the germline V gene. The CDR3 runs to 14 residues. Here the CDR3 DNA reads TGTGCCAGCAGATTTCCAGGGGCTCCGTATGGCTACACCTTC. Protein product: CASRFPGAPYGYTF.

This clone was picked up one time. The chain combines TRBV6-6 with TRBJ2-1, with D unresolved. Trimming removed 2 bases at V and 0 bases at J, with 8 bases between. This CDR3 is built from 15 residues. CDR1 and CDR2 from the germline V gene are MNHNY and SVGAGI (reference sequence). The CDR3 DNA is TGTGCCAGCAGTTACAGTGCGCCCTCCTACAATGAGCAGTTCTTC. Protein sequence: CASSYSAPSYNEQFF.